These T cell receptor beta chains were read from a single sample in a study of shared clonotypes between healthy human individuals. The table came from immunoSEQ multiplex PCR; TCRdb's copy has only in-frame clones and leaves some out. The sample contains about 2.4 million clones, approximately 94% of which appear only once. Sequencing was carried out using naive CD4+ T cells from PBMCs. The source of these receptors is a man aged 18 to 30 in good health. Some clones in this sample may be carry-over from other donors' samples. Both conserved end residues are part of each CDR3. Fields, in order: CDR3 DNA, CDR3 protein, CDR3 length, clone size, V gene, D gene, J gene. The D gene is left open where the match is weak. Not all rows give a size; the values are once, few, many and, for expanded clones, a class.

TGTGCCAGCAGAAGGACTACGCCCACAGATACGCAGTATTTT CASRRTTPTDTQYF 14 . TRBV2 . TRBJ2-3
TGCGCCAGCAGCCGCGCGGGGAGCACCTACGAGCAGTACTTC CASSRAGSTYEQYF 14 once TRBV5-1 . TRBJ2-7
TGTGCCAGCAGTTTATCGGGGAGGGCAAGTGAAAACACCATATATTTT CASSLSGRASENTIYF 16 once TRBV27 . TRBJ1-3
TGTGCCAGCAGTCAAACAGGGGGGCCCTACTATGGCTACACCTTC CASSQTGGPYYGYTF 15 . TRBV6-5 TRBD1 TRBJ1-2
TGTGCCAGCAGCCCCCTCCCCCTCGGGACTAGCGGGAGAGGGTACGAGCAGTACTTC CASSPLPLGTSGRGYEQYF 19 . TRBV4-2 TRBD2 TRBJ2-7
TGCGCCAGCAGCCAAACAGGGGGAAGGGTTGGCTACACCTTC CASSQTGGRVGYTF 14 . TRBV4-1 TRBD1 TRBJ1-2
TGTGCCAGCAGCTTAGAACTTAGGCACAGAGGCTACGAGCAGTACTTC CASSLELRHRGYEQYF 16 . TRBV11-1 . TRBJ2-7
TGTGCCAGCGGTGGGTTTGCGAACACTGAAGCTTTCTTT CASGGFANTEAFF 13 . TRBV27 . TRBJ1-1
TGTGCCAGCTCAGCGAAGGGACTAGCGGGAGGAGAGACCCAGTACTTC CASSAKGLAGGETQYF 16 . TRBV18 TRBD2 TRBJ2-5
TGTGCCAGCAGTTACTCGAAGGACCCCAGGGATACGCAGTATTTT CASSYSKDPRDTQYF 15 . TRBV6-5 . TRBJ2-3
TGTGCCAGCAATGCAGGTTATGGCTACACCTTC CASNAGYGYTF 11 . TRBV6-6 . TRBJ1-2
TGTGCCAGCAGCCCCCGGGTCCTACCCCATAACTATGGCTACACCTTC CASSPRVLPHNYGYTF 16 once TRBV7-9 . TRBJ1-2
TGTGCCAGCAGCTCCGGACTAGCGGTCACAGATACGCAGTATTTT CASSSGLAVTDTQYF 15 . TRBV5-4 TRBD2 TRBJ2-3
TGTGCCAGCAGTTCCGCCTGGGGTAGCGGGGCCGGAGAGACCCAGTACTTC CASSSAWGSGAGETQYF 17 . TRBV28 TRBD2 TRBJ2-5
TGTGCCACCAGCAGAGGACTAGGGTACCAAGAGACCCAGTACTTC CATSRGLGYQETQYF 15 . TRBV15 . TRBJ2-5
TGTGCCAGCAGTTCTCGGACCCATATAACATACAATGAGCAGTTCTTC CASSSRTHITYNEQFF 16 . TRBV28 . TRBJ2-1
TGTGCCAGCAGTGCCCAGCTTCAGGCCTATGGCTACACCTTC CASSAQLQAYGYTF 14 . TRBV28 . TRBJ1-2
TGTGCCTGGAGTGTAATGGACAGGGGTAATTCACCCCTCCACTTT CAWSVMDRGNSPLHF 15 . TRBV30 TRBD1 TRBJ1-6
TGTGCCAGCAGCCCCTGGGCCGAGGGAGAGACCCAGTACTTC CASSPWAEGETQYF 14 . TRBV5-4 . TRBJ2-5
TGTGCCAGCAGCTTGCAGGGAAATAGCAATCAGCCCCAGCATTTT CASSLQGNSNQPQHF 15 . TRBV5-5 . TRBJ1-5
TGTGCCAGCGAACGAGACCGGCACACCGGGGAGCTGTTTTTT CASERDRHTGELFF 14 . TRBV7-3 . TRBJ2-2
TGCGCCAGCAGCTTAGCGCCGCTTAACACCGGGGAGCTGTTTTTT CASSLAPLNTGELFF 15 once TRBV5-1 . TRBJ2-2
TGTGCCAGCAGCTTAGTACAGGGTCCCGGGGGGACTGAAGCTTTCTTT CASSLVQGPGGTEAFF 16 . TRBV11-2 . TRBJ1-1
TGTGCCAGCAGACCTGAGGGGGGGCGAGGCAATCAGCCCCAGCATTTT CASRPEGGRGNQPQHF 16 few TRBV28 . TRBJ1-5
TGTGCCAGCAGCTTGAGGGGGGAACTGTTTTTT CASSLRGELFF 11 . TRBV7-9 . TRBJ1-4
TGCGCCAGCAGCTACCTTGCGGGAAACACCGGGGAGCTGTTTTTT CASSYLAGNTGELFF 15 . TRBV5-1 . TRBJ2-2
TGTGCCAGCAGCCCACTAGATTTGTTCAACAATGAGCAGTTCTTC CASSPLDLFNNEQFF 15 . TRBV14 . TRBJ2-1
TGTGCCACCAGCAGAGATTTACAGCAAGAGACCCAGTACTTC CATSRDLQQETQYF 14 . TRBV15 . TRBJ2-5
TGTGCCAGCAGTTACTCTGCGGGAAATCAGCCCCAGCATTTT CASSYSAGNQPQHF 14 . TRBV6-5 . TRBJ1-5
TGTGCCAGCAGCGCCGGCCCGGTTCCAGATACGCAGTATTTT CASSAGPVPDTQYF 14 . TRBV7-2 . TRBJ2-3
TGTGCCAGCAGCCCGACATCGGGAGGGCCCGATGAGCAGTTCTTC CASSPTSGGPDEQFF 15 . TRBV5-4 TRBD2 TRBJ2-1
TGTGCCAGCAGCGTAGCAGCGCGCAATGAGCAGTTCTTC CASSVAARNEQFF 13 . TRBV9 . TRBJ2-1
TGTGCCAGCAGCTTAACGGGACTAGCGGCCAGCGAGCAGTACTTC CASSLTGLAASEQYF 15 . TRBV7-2 TRBD2 TRBJ2-7
TGTGCCAGCAGTGGACTAGCGGGATGGAATGAGCAGTTCTTC CASSGLAGWNEQFF 14 . TRBV2 TRBD2 TRBJ2-1
TGTGCCACCAGCAGATTCGGGGGGAGTAGCACTGAAGCTTTCTTT CATSRFGGSSTEAFF 15 . TRBV15 . TRBJ1-1
TGTGCCAGCAGCGTAGGGGGGGCGGAAGGTCAGCCCCAGCATTTT CASSVGGAEGQPQHF 15 . TRBV9 . TRBJ1-5
TGTGCCAGTAGCTCCGCAGGGCGGATCAAAAACATTCAGTACTTC CASSSAGRIKNIQYF 15 once TRBV19 . TRBJ2-4
TGTGCCAGCAGTTTAGGAGGGACAGGGCCTGGAAACACCATATATTTT CASSLGGTGPGNTIYF 16 once TRBV28 TRBD1 TRBJ1-3
TGTGCCAGCAGTTTATGGTTGGACTCTGGAAACACCATATATTTT CASSLWLDSGNTIYF 15 . TRBV28 . TRBJ1-3
TGTGCCAGCAGCTTAGTAGCCAGCCTCTCTGGAAACACCATATATTTT CASSLVASLSGNTIYF 16 once TRBV7-2 . TRBJ1-3